The clone carrying this T cell receptor beta chain was observed many times. V dropped 2 bases and J dropped 5; count of bases not matched to a gene: 8. This CDR3 has 15 residues. CDR1 is MNHNS, CDR2 SASEGT, per germline. Amplification of the TCR beta CDR3 was achieved through multiplex PCR with 32 V and 13 J primers. Using its own MiXCR run on the multiplex PCR reads, TCRdb lists one record per CDR3 protein. The sample has 8,500 to 13,000 distinct CDR3 sequences; 27% are singletons. Bulk tumor genomic DNA constituted the template, at approximately 600 ng per sample. Widely spaced biopsies, several per primary tumor, were obtained at surgery. Patients with untreated, newly diagnosed non-small cell lung cancer underwent curative surgery. This record comes from a study of immune heterogeneity within non-small cell lung tumors.

This sequence was found in a man aged 45 to 65 with non-small cell lung cancer. Sequencing was done on a sample of lung tumor tissue. The chain employs TRBV6-1 and TRBJ1-2; TRBD1 matches at 7 bases. CDR3 DNA sequence: TGTGCCAGCAGTGAATCCCGACAGGGAGGATATGGCTACACCTTC. Residues: CASSESRQGGYGYTF.